The sequence of this T cell receptor beta chain was determined in a study of PD-1 blockade in mismatch repair-deficient tumors. This table comes from immunoSEQ multiplex PCR, and its TCRdb copy is limited to in-frame clones, with some not included. This table has roughly 17,000 clones, approximately 80% appearing once. CDR1 and CDR2 from the germline V gene are MNHEY and SMNVEV (reference sequence). V lost 5 bases, J lost 1 base, and 3 bases lay in between. CDR3 length equals 11 residues. This clone was found a few times. Its antigen is undetermined. Study-level findings and limits: After pembrolizumab, tumor-resident clones rose rapidly, then generally contracted before radiologic responses.

The V call is TRBV27, the J call TRBJ2-7; D remains unclear. The material was PBMCs, obtained roughly 23 weeks after starting pembrolizumab. The source is an adult with mismatch repair-deficient cancer. CDR3: CASSPSYEQYF. The DNA of the CDR3 is TGTGCCAGCAGTCCATCCTACGAGCAGTACTTC.